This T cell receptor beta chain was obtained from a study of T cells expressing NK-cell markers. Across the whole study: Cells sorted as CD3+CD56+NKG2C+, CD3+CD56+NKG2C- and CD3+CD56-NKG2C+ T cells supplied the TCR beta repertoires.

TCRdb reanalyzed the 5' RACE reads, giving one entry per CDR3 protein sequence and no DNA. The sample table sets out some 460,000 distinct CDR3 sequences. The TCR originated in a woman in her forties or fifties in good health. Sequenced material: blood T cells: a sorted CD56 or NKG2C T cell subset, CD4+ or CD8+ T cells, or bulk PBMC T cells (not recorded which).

The CDR3 loop is CASSEGRLLAGGEQYF. The V gene is TRBV5-1, the J gene TRBJ2-7; TCRdb proposes TRBD2, but this gene call is untestable without DNA. This CDR3 spans 16 amino acids. Per the germline V gene, CDR1 is SGHRS and CDR2 is YFSETQ.